This TCR beta chain comes out of a study of blood T cell repertoires in COVID-19. Study background: The cDNA or gDNA used as material had been derived from T cells, B-cell-depleted T cells, or PBMCs.

Looked up from germline, CDR1 is SQVTM and CDR2 is ANQGSEA. There are 12 residues in the CDR3. The V gene lost 7 bases and the J gene lost 4 bases, with 13 bases spanning the gap. This table comes from immunoSEQ multiplex PCR, and its TCRdb copy is limited to in-frame clones, with some not included. The sample contains 100,000 to 150,000 clones, 80% to 90% of which appear only once. While infection was still active, Seattle patients were enrolled and then followed longitudinally. The rearrangement links TRBV29-1 to TRBJ1-2; perhaps TRBD1 as D (5 bases). Sequencing input: peripheral blood. This TCR was recovered from a man in his 60s with COVID-19, enrolled during active disease. CDR3 amino acids: CSGGQGTYGYTF. Here the CDR3 DNA reads TGCAGCGGGGGCCAGGGTACCTATGGCTACACCTTC.